This TCR beta chain came from a study of blood T cell dynamics during melanoma immunotherapy. Noted time point: pre-treatment baseline. Patients with prior systemic cancer treatment, concomitant immunosuppressants, or other active malignancies were excluded. The method was immunoSEQ multiplex PCR; TCRdb's version includes in-frame clones alone and lacks a portion of them. The sample has about 22,000 clones; just under 90% are singletons. CDR1 is SGHRS, CDR2 YFSETQ, per germline. The CDR3 covers 15 residues. Germline trimming cut 2 bases from V and 4 bases from J; bases unmatched to any gene: 8. The receptor comes from a human donor with melanoma. The chain couples TRBV5-1 to TRBJ2-7; 8 nucleotides match TRBD1. This specimen was blood, taken from a patient treated with checkpoint blockade. In DNA form, the CDR3 reads TGCGCCAGCAGCTTTAACCAGGGGGCTGGTTACGAGCAGTACTTC. Residues: CASSFNQGAGYEQYF.